The 22 T cell receptor beta chains given below trace back to one sample, sequenced in a study of blood T cell repertoires in COVID-19. Profiling relied on immunoSEQ multiplex PCR, and the TCRdb table lists in-frame clones only, not all of them. In the table there are a few hundred thousand clones, around 82% of which are singletons. The sequenced sample was PBMCs or T cells enriched from blood (not recorded which). The source of these receptors is a man aged 50 or older who had recovered from COVID-19.

J is TRBJ1-2 and V is TRBV7-3; TRBD1 agrees at 7 bases. The V and J ends lost 4 bases and 4 bases, in that order; junction bases with no gene match: 6. The CDR3 loop spans 14 amino acids. Germline-derived CDR1 and CDR2 are SGHTA and FQGTGA. The CDR3 bases are TGTGCCAGCAGCTCGTCAGGGGGTACCTATGGCTACACCTTC. It translates to CASSSSGGTYGYTF.

The J gene is TRBJ2-3, the V gene TRBV12-3 or TRBV12-4, with D unresolved. This CDR3 has 12 amino acids. V was clipped by 8 bases and J by 2 bases, with 8 bases between them. CDR3 nucleotides: TGTGCCAGCTCGCAGAACACAGATACGCAGTATTTT. This codes for CASSQNTDTQYF.

V gene TRBV5-4 combines with J gene TRBJ2-1; no definite D call. V lost 7 bases to trimming and J lost 0 bases, with 14 bases between them. The CDR3 covers 15 residues. The germline CDR1 and CDR2 sequences are SGHNT and YYREEE (reference sequence). CDR3 protein: CASRRDRSSYNEQFF. The CDR3 DNA reads TGTGCCAGCCGGAGAGATAGGAGCTCCTACAATGAGCAGTTCTTC.

This chain joins TRBV27 and TRBJ2-3; possible D gene TRBD2, 5 bases. Per germline, CDR1 MNHEY and CDR2 SMNVEV (reference sequence). Between the trimmed V and J ends, which lost 1 base and 1 base, there was a span of 12 bases. The CDR3 has 16 amino acids. The chain's CDR3 is CASSLFRAVGTDTQYF. The CDR3 DNA is TGTGCCAGCAGTTTATTCCGAGCGGTGGGCACAGATACGCAGTATTTT.

A few counts support this clone. This sample also contains other DNA sequences that code for the same CDR3. In DNA, the CDR3 is TGTGCCAGCAGTCCTCAGGGTTACGAGCAGTACTTC. It specifies CASSPQGYEQYF. The J gene is TRBJ2-7, the V gene TRBV12-3 or TRBV12-4, with TRBD1 as a possible D gene (5 bases). This CDR3 is 12 amino acids long. Trimming left V 5 bases short and J 4 bases short, with 9 bases between.

This CDR3 is CASSLTGSNQPQHF. CDR3 nucleotides: TGTGCCAGCAGCTTAACGGGAAGCAATCAGCCCCAGCATTTT. V usage is TRBV11-2 and J usage is TRBJ1-5; D gene uncertain. Germline values: CDR1 SGHAT, CDR2 FQNNGV. Trimming took 2 bases from V and 1 from J, leaving 6 bases between them. This CDR3 has 14 amino acids.

This chain joins TRBV9 and TRBJ2-1, with TRBD1 as a possible D gene (5 bases). V dropped 3 bases and J dropped 1 base, with 14 bases sitting between them. CDR1 is SGDLS, CDR2 YYNGEE, per germline. The CDR3 is 16 amino acids. The CDR3 reads CASSAEQGRSYNEQFF. CDR3 DNA: TGTGCCAGCAGCGCAGAGCAGGGTAGGTCCTACAATGAGCAGTTCTTC. The full variable domain, its missing parts supplied by reference TRBV9 and TRBJ2-1, is DSGVTQTPKHLITATGQRVTLRCSPRSGDLSVYWYQQSLDQGLQFLIQYYNGEERAKGNILERFSAQQFPDLHSELNLSSLELGDSALYFCASSAEQGRSYNEQFFGPGTRLTVL.

This clone showed up many times. The rearrangement joins TRBV9 to TRBJ2-6; a possible D gene is TRBD2 (7 bases). This CDR3 contains 17 residues. Trimming pared 2 bases from V and 0 bases from J, leaving 12 bases between. The germline V gene has CDR1 SGDLS and CDR2 YYNGEE. DNA of the CDR3: TGTGCCAGCAGCGTGGGGAGGGGGTACTCTGGGGCCAACGTCCTGACTTTC. This codes for CASSVGRGYSGANVLTF. Together with reference TRBV9 and TRBJ2-6, the CDR3 gives the full variable domain: DSGVTQTPKHLITATGQRVTLRCSPRSGDLSVYWYQQSLDQGLQFLIQYYNGEERAKGNILERFSAQQFPDLHSELNLSSLELGDSALYFCASSVGRGYSGANVLTFGAGSRLTVL.

This rearrangement joins TRBV7-8 to TRBJ1-1, with a possible D match to TRBD1 (6 bases). This CDR3 contains 16 residues. Germline lookup yields CDR1 SGHVS and CDR2 FQNEAQ. V was cut by 2 bases and J by 1 base, with 14 bases left in between. CDR3 protein: CASSLITGKANTEAFF. The CDR3 coding sequence is TGTGCCAGCAGCTTAATTACAGGGAAGGCGAACACTGAAGCTTTCTTT.

This clone has a handful of counts. The chain joins TRBV28 to TRBJ1-5, with 7 bases matching TRBD1. The CDR3 extends over 15 amino acids. V lost 6 bases and J lost 7; bases outside the gene matches: 12. CDR1 MDHEN and CDR2 SYDVKM come from the germline V gene. The CDR3 is CASRAQGGVEQPQHF. The CDR3, as DNA: TGTGCCAGCAGGGCCCAGGGGGGTGTGGAGCAGCCCCAGCATTTT.

The chain joins TRBV27 to TRBJ2-3; TRBD2 matches 11 bases. With 5 bases clipped from V and 10 bases from J, the junction kept 14 bases outside the gene matches. The CDR3 runs 16 residues. Germline values: CDR1 MNHEY, CDR2 SMNVEV (reference sequence). CDR3 sequence: CASSPRLAGGTSPQYF. CDR3 DNA sequence: TGTGCCAGCAGTCCCCGGTTAGCGGGGGGGACTTCCCCGCAGTATTTT.

J is TRBJ1-6 and V is TRBV5-1; TRBD1 matches 7 bases. The CDR3 is 12 amino acids. The germline gives CDR1 SGHRS, CDR2 YFSETQ. Losses at the gene ends were 2 bases for V and 11 bases for J; bases not matched to a gene: 1. CDR3 residues: CASSLQGPPLHF. The CDR3 coding sequence is TGCGCCAGCAGCTTACAGGGGCCACCCCTCCACTTT.

This sequence joins TRBV7-3 and TRBJ1-6; a weak D match, TRBD1 (6 bases). Germline V lookup: CDR1 SGHTA, CDR2 FQGTGA. CDR3 size: 15 residues. Deletions cut 5 bases from V and 10 bases from J, with 18 bases between. The CDR3 region is CASSPMGASGSPLHF. CDR3 in DNA: TGTGCCAGCAGCCCCATGGGGGCAAGTGGGTCACCCCTCCACTTT.

This clone was found once. The genes are TRBV5-1 and TRBJ2-2; 10 bases fit TRBD2. Germline V gene lookup returns CDR1 SGHRS and CDR2 YFSETQ. CDR3 length: 15 residues. The junction had 6 bases not matched to a gene; V was cut back by 3 bases and J by 7 bases. Here the CDR3 reads CASSSTSGTGGELFF. In DNA, the CDR3 is TGCGCCAGCAGCTCAACTAGCGGGACGGGCGGGGAGCTGTTTTTT. Variable domain in full (rest from reference TRBV5-1 and TRBJ2-2): KAGVTQTPRYLIKTRGQQVTLSCSPISGHRSVSWYQQTPGQGLQFLFEYFSETQRNKGNFPGRFSGRQFSNSRSEMNVSTLELGDSALYLCASSSTSGTGGELFFGEGSRLTVL.

The chain has TRBV28 and TRBJ2-2, with 10 bases aligning to TRBD1. With V trimmed by 4 bases and J by 5 bases, 1 base remained unmatched. This CDR3 comprises 14 residues. Germline V lookup: CDR1 MDHEN, CDR2 SYDVKM. In nucleotides, the CDR3 is TGTGCCAGCAGTTCGGGACAGGGGACCGGGGAGCTGTTTTTT. Residues: CASSSGQGTGELFF.

The chain has TRBV29-1 and TRBJ2-4, with 10 bases lining up with TRBD1. Unmatched junction bases numbered 13, after V lost 6 bases and J lost 5 bases. This CDR3 spans 16 amino acids. The germline CDR1 and CDR2 sequences are SQVTM and ANQGSEA. The DNA of the CDR3 is TGCAGCGTCGGACTTCCCCCCGGGACAGGGGAAAACATTCAGTACTTC. This gives the protein CSVGLPPGTGENIQYF.

There are many counts of this clone. This chain joins TRBV9 and TRBJ2-2, with 8 bases that match TRBD1. In germline, CDR1 is SGDLS, CDR2 YYNGEE. CDR3 length equals 15 residues. V lost 4 bases, J lost 7 bases, and 9 bases stayed unmatched. In nucleotides, the CDR3 is TGTGCCAGCAGCTCCGCAGGGGGCGCGGGCGGGGAGCTGTTTTTT. This translates into CASSSAGGAGGELFF.

The gene calls are TRBV28 and TRBJ2-7, with D possibly being TRBD2 (6 bases). Germline loops: CDR1 MDHEN, CDR2 SYDVKM. The CDR3 has 14 residues. Trimming removed 2 bases from V and 3 bases from J, with 11 bases in between. CDR3 nucleotide sequence: TGTGCCAGCAGTTTAACAGCGGGCCTCTACGAGCAGTACTTC. Translating it yields CASSLTAGLYEQYF.

The genes are TRBV4-2 and TRBJ2-7, with D perhaps TRBD1 (5 bases). V shed 3 bases and J shed 5 bases, with 17 bases lying between them. CDR3 length equals 15 residues. CDR1 and CDR2 (germline): LGHNA, YNFKEQ. CDR3: CASSHGQGFPNEQYF. CDR3 in DNA: TGTGCCAGCAGCCACGGGCAGGGATTCCCTAACGAGCAGTACTTC.

The chain couples TRBV5-5 to TRBJ2-1; 8 bases map to TRBD2. The length of the CDR3 is 17 residues. The germline gives CDR1 SGHKS, CDR2 YYEKEE (reference sequence). V was clipped by 3 bases and J by 1 base; unmatched bases: 9. CDR3 DNA sequence: TGTGCCAGCAGCTGGGGGAGCGGGAGAGGGTCCTACAATGAGCAGTTCTTC. Translation: CASSWGSGRGSYNEQFF.

This chain joins TRBV19 and TRBJ1-6; 7 nucleotides match TRBD1. With V trimmed by 6 bases and J by 8 bases, 4 bases remained unmatched. The CDR3 is 13 amino acids. Germline-derived CDR1 and CDR2 are LNHDA and SQIVND (reference sequence). In nucleotides, the CDR3 is TGTGCCAGTAGCGGGACAGCCTATTCACCCCTCCACTTT. Translating it yields CASSGTAYSPLHF.

This clone was detected a few times. The chain couples TRBV6-2 or TRBV6-3 to TRBJ2-7; 9 positions agree with TRBD1. V was clipped by 6 bases and J by 3 bases; unmatched bases: 6. The CDR3 extends over 14 amino acids. CDR1 and CDR2 (germline): MNHEY, SVGEGT. The CDR3: CASSLRQGVYEQYF. CDR3 DNA sequence: TGTGCCAGCAGCCTACGACAGGGGGTCTACGAGCAGTACTTC.